Listed here are 10 T cell receptor beta chains from one sample, sequenced in a study of T cells in Graves' hyperthyroidism and ophthalmopathy. Researchers amplified the TCR beta CDR3 regions from RNA transcripts. The HTBI set primed first-round TCR CDR3 RT-PCR. TCRdb independently ran MiXCR on the multiplex PCR reads; one entry per CDR3 protein. The repertoire includes around 600,000 distinct CDR3 sequences, about 14% of them detected once, and around 12% sits in the top ten. Sequenced sample: blood. The origin of the receptors is a woman in her forties or fifties with Graves' ophthalmopathy.

This clonotype was seen only a few times. This chain uses TRBV7-2 with TRBJ2-1; D is unclear. Trimming removed 5 bases at V and 0 bases at J, with 14 bases between. CDR3 length equals 16 residues. Germline CDR1 reads SGHTA; CDR2 reads FQGNSA. The CDR3 sequence: CASSGPLRTSYNEQFF. CDR3 sequence (DNA): TGTGCCAGCAGCGGCCCCCTGCGAACCTCCTACAATGAGCAGTTCTTC. Looking up the rest from reference TRBV7-2 and TRBJ2-1 gives the full variable domain: GAGVSQSPSNKVTEKGKDVELRCDPISGHTALYWYRQSLGQGLEFLIYFQGNSAPDKSGLPSDRFSAERTGGSVSTLTIQRTQQEDSAVYLCASSGPLRTSYNEQFFGPGTRLTVL.

This clonotype was recorded at least ten times. The chain's CDR3 is CASRERGYNEQFF. The CDR3 DNA reads TGTGCCAGCCGGGAGAGGGGCTACAATGAGCAGTTCTTC. The chain recombines TRBV3-1 with TRBJ2-1; maybe TRBD2 (6 bases). From germline, CDR1 is LGHDT and CDR2 YNNKEL (reference sequence). Trimming stripped 8 bases from V and 3 bases from J, with 11 bases between. CDR3 size: 13 residues.

This clonotype has at least ten counts. V usage is TRBV7-2 and J usage is TRBJ2-3, with D possibly being TRBD2 (5 bases). CDR3 length: 16 residues. V shed 1 base and J shed 2 bases, with 13 bases lying between them. CDR1 SGHTA and CDR2 FQGNSA come from the germline V gene. The CDR3 loop reads CASSLGESGNTDTQYF. CDR3 bases: TGTGCCAGCAGCTTAGGGGAAAGCGGAAACACAGATACGCAGTATTTT.

This clonotype was observed at least ten times. The chain is built from TRBV20-1 and TRBJ2-1, with 7 bases lining up with TRBD2. CDR1 is DFQATT and CDR2 is SNEGSKA in the germline V gene (reference sequence). Trimming removed 1 base from V and 1 base from J; junction bases left unmatched: 4. The CDR3 has 15 amino acids. CDR3 region: CSARGAGESYNEQFF. The CDR3 coding sequence is TGCAGTGCTAGAGGCGCGGGAGAGTCCTACAATGAGCAGTTCTTC.

Here the CDR3 DNA reads TGCGCCAGCAGCCAAGATCAGCGGACTAGTCACTCCTACGAGCAGTACTTC. Amino acid sequence: CASSQDQRTSHSYEQYF. The V gene is TRBV4-3, the J gene TRBJ2-7; 7 positions agree with TRBD2. There are 17 residues in the CDR3. V shed 0 bases, J shed 0 bases, and the junction held 8 bases outside the gene matches. Per germline, CDR1 LGHNA and CDR2 YSLEER.

This clonotype was recorded at least ten times. This chain connects TRBV12-3 or TRBV12-4 to TRBJ1-5, with D perhaps TRBD1 (5 bases). The V end was cut by 0 bases, the J end by 11 bases, with 17 bases between. The CDR3 has 15 amino acids. The CDR3 is CASSLAGTSFTTQHF. In DNA, the CDR3 is TGTGCCAGCAGTTTAGCTGGGACGTCCTTCACGACCCAGCATTTT.

The chain couples TRBV3-1 to TRBJ1-5; 7 positions match TRBD1. The germline gives CDR1 LGHDT, CDR2 YNNKEL (reference sequence). The length of the CDR3 is 16 residues. The V gene end was trimmed by 0 bases and the J gene end by 4 bases; junction bases not matched to a gene: 6. CDR3 sequence reads: CASSQDTGTENQPQHF. The CDR3, as DNA: TGTGCCAGCAGCCAAGACACCGGGACAGAGAATCAGCCCCAGCATTTT.

This clonotype was seen repeatedly, ten times or more. A read error may account for a junction end that differs from germline. V usage is TRBV7-7 and J usage is TRBJ2-2; 11 bases are shared with TRBD2. Looked up from germline, CDR1 is SSHAT and CDR2 is FNYEAQ (reference sequence). The CDR3 has 16 amino acids. CDR3 protein: CASSQLAGGYTGELFF. CDR3 coding DNA: TGTGCTAGCAGCCAGCTAGCGGGAGGATACACCGGGGAGCTGTTTTTT.

This clonotype has ten or more counts. This chain joins TRBV5-1 and TRBJ2-7; the match to TRBD2 covers 16 bases. CDR1 is SGHRS and CDR2 is YFSETQ in the germline V gene. Losses at the gene ends were 4 bases for V and 6 bases for J; bases not matched to a gene: 7. The CDR3 runs to 16 residues. This CDR3 reads CASSQRGLAGGREQYF. The CDR3 coding sequence is TGCGCCAGCAGCCAGAGGGGACTAGCGGGAGGGCGCGAGCAGTACTTC.

The gene calls are TRBV15 and TRBJ2-4; D might be TRBD2 (5 bases). This CDR3 spans 16 amino acids. Trimming shortened V by 5 bases and J by 2 bases, and 16 bases separated the two germline ends. CDR1 LNHNV and CDR2 YYDKDF come from the germline V gene (reference sequence). Written as DNA, the CDR3 is TGTGCCACCAGCGTCCGGGGAGAGCTACCCAAAAACATTCAGTACTTC. Its translation is CATSVRGELPKNIQYF.